The sequence of this T cell receptor (beta chain) was determined in a study of memory CD4+ T cells and cytomegalovirus serostatus. Original handling: Out-of-frame sequences were removed, leaving about 2.2 million distinct TCRbeta sequences. Clones were sequenced by immunoSEQ multiplex PCR, and TCRdb holds only the in-frame ones, with some missing. That table is the source of V, J and clone size, and D and trimming were worked out from the DNA. The table records some 52,000 clones, around three quarters of them present only once. Single viable CD3+CD4+CD8-CD45RO+ cells were sorted as the memory CD4+ T cells. Positive selection with CD4 microbeads enriched total CD4+ T cells. This CDR3 contains 17 residues. Trimming left V 3 bases short and J 1 base short, with 17 bases between. Germline loops: CDR1 SGHTA, CDR2 FQGNSA.

Sequenced material: memory CD4+ T cells from blood. This TCR was recovered from an adult in good health and CMV-seronegative. The chain employs TRBV7-2 and TRBJ2-3; TRBD2 might be the D (7 bases). Written as DNA, the CDR3 is TGTGCCAGCAGCTTGGGTCGAGGGGGAGGGGGCACAGATACGCAGTATTTT. It yields the protein CASSLGRGGGGTDTQYF.